What follows are 20 T cell receptor beta chains derived from one specimen sequenced in a study of blood T cell repertoires in COVID-19. Repertoires were generated with immunoSEQ multiplex PCR, while TCRdb's copy carries only in-frame clones and drops some. The sample has about 260,000 clones; roughly nine tenths are singletons. Sequenced: PBMCs or T cells enriched from blood (not recorded which). These receptors were taken from a woman aged 50 to 60 who had recovered from COVID-19.

The chain recombines TRBV30 with TRBJ1-1, with D unclear. This CDR3 has 13 amino acids. Germline V gives CDR1 GTSNPN, CDR2 SVGIG (reference sequence). V was shortened by 3 bases and J by 3 bases, with 11 bases between the two germline ends. CDR3: CAWSPQAHTEAFF. As DNA, the CDR3 is TGTGCCTGGAGCCCCCAGGCCCACACTGAAGCTTTCTTT.

In the case of this clone: The sample carries other DNA sequences with the same CDR3. This sequence joins TRBV7-2 and TRBJ2-3, with 7 bases that match TRBD2. The CDR3 runs 15 residues. J lost 1 base, V lost 0 bases, and 1 base had no gene match. Looked up from germline, CDR1 is SGHTA and CDR2 is FQGNSA. The chain's CDR3 is CASSLAAGGTDTQYF. In DNA form, the CDR3 reads TGTGCCAGCAGCTTAGCGGCGGGGGGCACAGATACGCAGTATTTT.

The chain combines TRBV5-1 with TRBJ2-7; 10 bases agree with TRBD1. Germline loops: CDR1 SGHRS, CDR2 YFSETQ. With V trimmed by 4 bases and J by 6 bases, 7 bases remained unmatched. This CDR3 is 14 amino acids long. For the CDR3, the DNA is TGCGCCAGCAGCCCGGGACAGGGGCGCCCCGAGCAGTACTTC. Protein: CASSPGQGRPEQYF.

This rearrangement joins TRBV14 to TRBJ2-2; tentatively, D is TRBD1 (5 bases). V was pared by 3 bases and J by 7 bases, with 18 bases between. Germline V CDR1 and CDR2: SGHDN, FVKESK. The length of the CDR3 is 16 residues. The CDR3 DNA sequence: TGTGCCAGCAGCCACAGGGCAGGGTTCGACGGCGGGGAGCTGTTTTTT. Translating gives CASSHRAGFDGGELFF. Together with reference TRBV14 and TRBJ2-2, the CDR3 gives the full variable domain: EAGVTQFPSHSVIEKGQTVTLRCDPISGHDNLYWYRRVMGKEIKFLLHFVKESKQDESGMPNNRFLAERTGGTYSTLKVQPAELEDSGVYFCASSHRAGFDGGELFFGEGSRLTVL.

The chain uses TRBV14 and TRBJ1-2; 8 bases are shared with TRBD1. Germline assignment: CDR1 SGHDN and CDR2 FVKESK. Germline trimming cut 4 bases from V and 3 bases from J; bases unmatched to any gene: 7. The CDR3 has 15 residues. CDR3 residues: CASSRDRGRDYGYTF. As DNA, the CDR3 is TGTGCCAGCAGCCGTGACAGGGGAAGGGACTATGGCTACACCTTC.

This chain links TRBV30 with TRBJ1-5, with a possible D match to TRBD1 (5 bases). From germline, CDR1 is GTSNPN and CDR2 SVGIG (reference sequence). V was clipped by 0 bases and J by 1 base, with 10 bases between them. This CDR3 has 15 amino acids. CDR3 sequence reads: CAWSVAGMSNQPQHF. In DNA form, the CDR3 reads TGTGCCTGGAGTGTAGCAGGGATGAGCAATCAGCCCCAGCATTTT.

The J gene is TRBJ1-4, the V gene TRBV6-5, with D unresolved. Trimming took off 4 bases at V and 0 bases at J, with 6 bases between the two ends. Germline V gene sequence: CDR1 MNHEY, CDR2 SVGAGI. This CDR3 contains 14 residues. The CDR3 reads CASSSSSTNEKLFF. CDR3 DNA sequence: TGTGCCAGCAGTTCATCATCAACTAATGAAAAACTGTTTTTT.

The chain employs TRBV6-5 and TRBJ1-6; 7 nucleotides match TRBD1. Germline CDR1 is MNHEY and CDR2 is SVGAGI. CDR3 size: 14 residues. Germline trimming cut 7 bases from V and 4 bases from J; bases unmatched to any gene: 4. DNA for the CDR3: TGTGCCAGCACCCCGGGACAGTATAATTCACCCCTCCACTTT. This gives the protein CASTPGQYNSPLHF.

The gene calls are TRBV5-4 and TRBJ2-2, with D hard to call. The V end was cut by 2 bases, the J end by 0 bases, with 8 bases between. Germline V gene lookup returns CDR1 SGHNT and CDR2 YYREEE (reference sequence). The CDR3 sequence is 15 residues long. The CDR3 DNA reads as TGTGCCAGCAGCTTCTCCAGTACGAACACCGGGGAGCTGTTTTTT. This codes for CASSFSSTNTGELFF. The full variable domain, with the rest looked up from reference TRBV5-4 and TRBJ2-2, is ETGVTQSPTHLIKTRGQQVTLRCSSQSGHNTVSWYQQALGQGPQFIFQYYREEENGRGNFPPRFSGLQFPNYSSELNVNALELDDSALYLCASSFSSTNTGELFFGEGSRLTVL.

V gene TRBV7-6 combines with J gene TRBJ2-7; a weak D match, TRBD1 (7 bases). From germline, CDR1 is SGHVS and CDR2 FNYEAQ. The ends were cut back, 2 bases at V and 6 bases at J, with 20 bases in the middle. The CDR3 is made up of 16 amino acids. CDR3 amino acids: CASSLLRTGPGGEQYF. CDR3 nucleotides: TGTGCCAGCAGCTTACTTCGGACAGGCCCCGGGGGCGAGCAGTACTTC.

The chain employs TRBV28 and TRBJ2-2; tentative D call: TRBD1 (7 bases). Trimming shortened V by 3 bases and J by 2 bases, and 13 bases separated the two germline ends. CDR1 is MDHEN, CDR2 SYDVKM, per germline. The CDR3 is made up of 16 amino acids. CDR3 sequence: CASSFYQGGNTGELFF. The CDR3 bases are TGTGCCAGCAGTTTTTATCAGGGGGGAAACACCGGGGAGCTGTTTTTT.

This chain connects TRBV7-8 to TRBJ1-2; D is unclear. Deletions cut 5 bases from V and 1 base from J, with 17 bases between. Germline V lookup: CDR1 SGHVS, CDR2 FQNEAQ. The CDR3 is made up of 16 amino acids. The CDR3 region has the DNA TGTGCCAGCAGCCCCCTCTCGATCCTACTTAACTATGGCTACACCTTC. It codes for CASSPLSILLNYGYTF.

The CDR3 loop is CSASPLAGYFTDTQYF. CDR3 nucleotides: TGCAGTGCTAGTCCGCTAGCGGGTTACTTCACAGATACGCAGTATTTT. The chain employs TRBV20-1 and TRBJ2-3; 8 bases are shared with TRBD2. Looked up from germline, CDR1 is DFQATT and CDR2 is SNEGSKA (reference sequence). After removal of 3 bases from V and 2 bases from J, the junction contained 10 bases not matched to a gene. The CDR3 contains 16 residues.

The rearrangement uses TRBV7-3 and TRBJ2-7; TRBD2 agrees at 7 bases. Germline assignment: CDR1 SGHTA and CDR2 FQGTGA. The CDR3 length is 19 residues. The junction had 21 bases not matched to a gene; V was cut back by 2 bases and J by 5 bases. CDR3 coding DNA: TGTGCCAGCAGCTTACGGGGAGGCCGCTGGGAGGGCGGTTCGGACGAGCAGTACTTC. Protein sequence: CASSLRGGRWEGGSDEQYF.

The V and J genes are TRBV5-6 and TRBJ1-1; D is unclear. V was trimmed by 5 bases and J by 0 bases, leaving 8 bases between them. Germline CDR1 reads SGHDT; CDR2 reads YYEEEE. The CDR3 totals 13 residues. Written as DNA, the CDR3 is TGTGCCAGCAGTTATCAGGTGAACACTGAAGCTTTCTTT. Translation gives CASSYQVNTEAFF.

This sequence joins TRBV28 and TRBJ2-1, with TRBD2 matching 8 bases. The V and J ends lost 2 bases and 9 bases, in that order; junction bases with no gene match: 3. Germline CDR1 and CDR2: MDHEN and SYDVKM. The CDR3 sequence is 13 residues long. CDR3 nucleotide sequence: TGTGCCAGCAGTTTACCGCTAGCGGGTGAGCAGTTCTTC. Translated, it gives CASSLPLAGEQFF.

The V gene is TRBV7-3, the J gene TRBJ1-2; TRBD1 aligns across 7 bases. Germline V gene sequence: CDR1 SGHTA, CDR2 FQGTGA. The CDR3 contains 15 residues. V was clipped by 5 bases and J by 4 bases; unmatched bases: 10. CDR3: CASSRTGAGSYGYTF. DNA for the CDR3: TGTGCCAGCAGCCGAACAGGGGCAGGTAGCTATGGCTACACCTTC.

V is TRBV11-2 and J is TRBJ2-5, with D unclear. The CDR3 sequence is 16 residues long. V lost 3 bases, J lost 5 bases, and 19 bases lay in between. Looked up from germline, CDR1 is SGHAT and CDR2 is FQNNGV. CDR3 protein: CASSLNRRKSWETQYF. The CDR3 DNA reads TGTGCCAGCAGCTTGAACCGGCGGAAATCTTGGGAGACCCAGTACTTC.

V usage is TRBV16 and J usage is TRBJ1-1; D might be TRBD1 (6 bases). Trimming left V 2 bases short and J 4 bases short, with 14 bases between. Germline CDR1 reads KGHSY; CDR2 reads FQNENV. There are 15 residues in the CDR3. CDR3 loop: CASSQRSRGSTEAFF. In DNA, the CDR3 is TGTGCCAGCAGCCAAAGAAGTAGGGGGAGCACTGAAGCTTTCTTT.

This chain joins TRBV20-1 and TRBJ2-3; 10 bases align to TRBD2. CDR1 is DFQATT and CDR2 is SNEGSKA in the germline V gene (reference sequence). This CDR3 spans 15 amino acids. V was clipped by 3 bases and J by 4 bases; unmatched bases: 7. The CDR3 loop is CSASRPSGSSDTQYF. The DNA for the CDR3 is TGCAGTGCTAGTCGACCTAGCGGGAGTTCAGATACGCAGTATTTT.